The entry below gives a single T cell receptor (beta chain) sequence along with its context. No antigen is known for it. These data originate in a study of cytomegalovirus exposure and HLA in healthy donors. The PCR was carried out with 60 Vbeta primers and 13 Jbeta primers. Generated by immunoSEQ multiplex PCR, the TCRdb table keeps only in-frame clones and is missing some. The sample records roughly 120,000 clones, around 79% being singletons. Study results and caveats: Rare TCR sequences dominated, though some public TCRs recurred in many donors.

CDR3 size: 13 residues. Germline lookup yields CDR1 MNHNY and CDR2 SVGAGI (reference sequence). V lost 6 bases and J lost 2; bases outside the gene matches: 2. The sample was PBMCs. This receptor was identified in a woman aged 40-49 years in good health and CMV-seronegative. The rearrangement joins TRBV6-6 to TRBJ2-7, with TRBD1 matching over 9 bases. This chain's CDR3 is CASSDRGAYEQYF. In DNA form, the CDR3 reads TGTGCCAGCAGCGACAGGGGGGCCTACGAGCAGTACTTC.